This T cell receptor beta chain emerged from a study of technical replicates of blood from a handful of donors. Germline-derived CDR1 and CDR2 are WSHSY and SAAADI. Trimming left V 7 bases short and J 5 bases short, with 11 bases between. The CDR3 extends over 12 amino acids. Clones were read by immunoSEQ multiplex PCR, and TCRdb kept only the in-frame ones, dropping some. This table holds 91,000 or so clones, approximately 95% found once. This clone was detected only once. This TCR derives from a human donor in good health. The specimen sequenced was T cells isolated from PBMCs. This chain joins TRBV10-2 and TRBJ1-1; D is undetermined. The CDR3 protein is CASIAGGTEAFF. The DNA of the CDR3 is TGCGCCAGCATTGCGGGAGGAACTGAAGCTTTCTTT.